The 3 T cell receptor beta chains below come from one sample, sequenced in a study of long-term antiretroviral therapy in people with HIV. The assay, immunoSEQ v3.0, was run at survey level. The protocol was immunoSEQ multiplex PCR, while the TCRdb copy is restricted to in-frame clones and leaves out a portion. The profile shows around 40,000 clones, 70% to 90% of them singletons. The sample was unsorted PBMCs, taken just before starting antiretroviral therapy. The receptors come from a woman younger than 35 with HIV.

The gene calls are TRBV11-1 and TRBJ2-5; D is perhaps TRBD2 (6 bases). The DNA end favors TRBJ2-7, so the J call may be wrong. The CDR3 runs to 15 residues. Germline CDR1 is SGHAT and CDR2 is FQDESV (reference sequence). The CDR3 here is CASSSPGGTNYEQYF. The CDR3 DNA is TGTGCCAGCAGTTCCCCCGGCGGGACCAACTACGAGCAGTACTTC.

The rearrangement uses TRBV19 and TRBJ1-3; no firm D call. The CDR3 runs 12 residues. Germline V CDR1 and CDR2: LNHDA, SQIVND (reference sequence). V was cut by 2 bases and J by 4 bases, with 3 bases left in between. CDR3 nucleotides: TGTGCCAGTAGTATAAAGGGAAACACCATATATTTT. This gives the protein CASSIKGNTIYF.

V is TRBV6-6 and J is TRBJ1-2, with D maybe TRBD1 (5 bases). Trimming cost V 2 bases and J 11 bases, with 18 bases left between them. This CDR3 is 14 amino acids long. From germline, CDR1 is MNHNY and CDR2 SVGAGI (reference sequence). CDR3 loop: CASSYDGQGGRYTF. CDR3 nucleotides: TGTGCCAGCAGTTACGATGGCCAGGGTGGGAGGTACACCTTC.